This T cell receptor beta chain comes out of a study of cytomegalovirus exposure and HLA in healthy donors. Study-level findings and limits: Usually a TCR sequence was rare, but some public TCRs were found in many donors. CMV antigen specificity was confirmed in vitro for a few CMV-associated chains. Listed as cytomegalovirus-associated were approximately 160 TCR beta chains.

Comments on this clone: Its antigen is as yet unknown.

Data came from immunoSEQ multiplex PCR; TCRdb stores just in-frame clones and leaves some out. The table lists 45,000 to 70,000 clones, over 90% of them singletons. The germline gives CDR1 GTSNPN, CDR2 SVGIG (reference sequence). J gave up 10 bases and V 4 bases, and 15 bases lay outside the gene matches. The CDR3 runs to 15 residues. The TCR comes from a woman between 18 and 29 years old in good health and CMV-seronegative. The chain joins TRBV30 to TRBJ2-2, with 7 bases fitting TRBD1. The material sequenced was PBMCs. The CDR3: CAWTIVDRSSVELFF. The CDR3 region has the DNA TGTGCCTGGACCATTGTGGACAGGTCTTCGGTGGAGCTGTTTTTT.